Following are 32 T cell receptor beta chains from one sample sequenced in a study of cytomegalovirus exposure and HLA in healthy donors. With 60 Vbeta and 13 Jbeta primers, the PCR was carried out. Generated by immunoSEQ multiplex PCR, the TCRdb table keeps only in-frame clones and is missing some. The profile shows about 95,000 clones, 70% to 85% of them singletons. The material sequenced was PBMCs. The receptors were sampled from a man aged 25 to 40 in good health and CMV-seropositive.

Concerning this clone itself: Its ends do not fully match the called genes, so a read error is possible. The gene calls are TRBV7-9 and TRBJ2-1; the match to TRBD2 covers 9 bases. The CDR3 contains 15 residues. Germline assignment: CDR1 SEHNR and CDR2 FQNEAQ (reference sequence). CDR3 nucleotide sequence: TGTTCCAGCAGCGTTAGCGGGAGTGACTACAATGAGCAGTTCTTC. Translation: CSSSVSGSDYNEQFF.

The rearrangement links TRBV5-1 to TRBJ1-1, with D perhaps TRBD1 (6 bases). Germline values: CDR1 SGHRS, CDR2 YFSETQ. The CDR3 is 15 amino acids. V was shortened by 5 bases and J by 5 bases, with 19 bases between the two germline ends. The CDR3 region is CASSRAGGAGTEAFF. As DNA, the CDR3 is TGCGCCAGCAGTCGGGCGGGGGGCGCGGGAACTGAAGCTTTCTTT.

The rearrangement joins TRBV7-2 to TRBJ1-1; TRBD1 aligns across 8 bases. From germline, CDR1 is SGHTA and CDR2 FQGNSA. The CDR3 length is 14 residues. The J segment lost 5 bases and the V segment lost 5 bases, leaving 7 bases of the junction unmatched. The CDR3 spells CASSLTRDRTEAFF. CDR3 nucleotides: TGTGCCAGCAGCCTGACCCGGGACAGGACTGAAGCTTTCTTT. Filled out from reference TRBV7-2 and TRBJ1-1, the complete variable domain reads GAGVSQSPSNKVTEKGKDVELRCDPISGHTALYWYRQSLGQGLEFLIYFQGNSAPDKSGLPSDRFSAERTGGSVSTLTIQRTQQEDSAVYLCASSLTRDRTEAFFGQGTRLTVV.

V gene TRBV7-2 combines with J gene TRBJ1-1, with 7 bases aligning to TRBD1. From germline, CDR1 is SGHTA and CDR2 FQGNSA. The CDR3 runs to 15 residues. With 3 bases clipped from V and 2 bases from J, the junction kept 6 bases outside the gene matches. The CDR3 DNA reads TGTGCCAGCAGCTTGGCGGGACAGAGCAACACTGAAGCTTTCTTT. Translating gives CASSLAGQSNTEAFF. The entire variable domain, with the rest obtained from reference TRBV7-2 and TRBJ1-1, is as follows: GAGVSQSPSNKVTEKGKDVELRCDPISGHTALYWYRQSLGQGLEFLIYFQGNSAPDKSGLPSDRFSAERTGGSVSTLTIQRTQQEDSAVYLCASSLAGQSNTEAFFGQGTRLTVV.

There are a few counts of this clone. This chain uses TRBV7-2 with TRBJ1-1; 10 bases align to TRBD1. Germline CDR1 and CDR2: SGHTA and FQGNSA. Losses at the gene ends were 5 bases for V and 6 bases for J; bases not matched to a gene: 9. This CDR3 is 15 amino acids long. The CDR3 DNA follows: TGTGCCAGCAGCCTCTATGGGACAGGGGCCTCTGAAGCTTTCTTT. It codes for CASSLYGTGASEAFF.

Worth noting for this clone: The sample has other DNA sequences that encode this CDR3 too. The V gene is TRBV6-1, the J gene TRBJ1-1; maybe TRBD1 (5 bases). The germline V gene encodes CDR1 MNHNS and CDR2 SASEGT. Trimming removed 2 bases at V and 3 bases at J, with 10 bases between. The CDR3 spans 14 residues. The CDR3, as DNA: TGTGCCAGCAGTGAAATGGACAAATACACTGAAGCTTTCTTT. This codes for CASSEMDKYTEAFF.

This chain connects TRBV29-1 to TRBJ1-2; maybe TRBD1 (6 bases). Trimming removed 4 bases from V and 6 bases from J, with 12 bases in between. Germline V gene data show CDR1 as SQVTM and CDR2 as ANQGSEA. The length of the CDR3 is 12 residues. This chain's CDR3 is CSVGRGKDGYTF. CDR3 nucleotide sequence: TGCAGCGTTGGAAGGGGGAAGGATGGCTACACCTTC.

The CDR3 coding sequence is TGTGCCAGCAGCTTGGATTACAGGGGGCTTTATTCACCCCTCCACTTT. It specifies CASSLDYRGLYSPLHF. The chain has TRBV11-2 and TRBJ1-6; 9 positions agree with TRBD1. The germline V gene has CDR1 SGHAT and CDR2 FQNNGV. The CDR3 is 16 residues long. J lost 8 bases, V lost 3 bases, and 8 bases had no gene match.

This clone occurred a few times. V usage is TRBV6-6 and J usage is TRBJ1-5, with TRBD1 matching over 9 bases. Germline CDR1 and CDR2: MNHNY and SVGAGI (reference sequence). The CDR3 spans 15 residues. Losses at the gene ends were 7 bases for V and 2 bases for J; bases not matched to a gene: 6. The CDR3 loop reads CASILGQGGNQPQHF. The CDR3 DNA sequence: TGTGCCAGCATCCTGGGACAGGGTGGCAATCAGCCCCAGCATTTT.

The chain carries TRBV10-3 and TRBJ1-2, with TRBD1 matching 7 bases. CDR3 length equals 15 residues. J lost 4 bases, V lost 1 base, and 6 bases had no gene match. Germline CDR1 and CDR2: ENHRY and SYGVKD. The CDR3 loop reads CAISELGGQSYGYTF. CDR3 DNA: TGTGCCATCAGTGAGTTGGGGGGACAGTCCTATGGCTACACCTTC.

This clone was observed once. This chain links TRBV7-8 with TRBJ1-1, with no clear D. With 1 base removed from V and 1 base from J, the gap between germline ends came to 7 bases. Germline lookup yields CDR1 SGHVS and CDR2 FQNEAQ. The CDR3 runs to 14 residues. The CDR3 nucleotides are TGTGCCAGCAGCTTAGGTTGGCAGAACACTGAAGCTTTCTTT. This encodes CASSLGWQNTEAFF.

The chain recombines TRBV28 with TRBJ2-3; 11 bases fit TRBD2. CDR3 length: 17 residues. V was clipped by 6 bases and J by 2 bases; unmatched bases: 10. Germline V gene sequence: CDR1 MDHEN, CDR2 SYDVKM. The CDR3: CASSPTLLAGVTDTQYF. The CDR3 DNA is TGTGCCAGCAGCCCAACGCTACTAGCGGGAGTCACAGATACGCAGTATTTT.

This clone appeared a single time. J is TRBJ2-5 and V is TRBV5-1, with TRBD1 identical over 8 bases. V lost 0 bases and J lost 4; bases outside the gene matches: 5. Germline loops: CDR1 SGHRS, CDR2 YFSETQ. This CDR3 comprises 15 residues. The CDR3 is CASSLVGQGRETQYF. CDR3 nucleotide sequence: TGCGCCAGCAGCTTGGTAGGACAGGGACGAGAGACCCAGTACTTC.

The chain joins TRBV19 to TRBJ1-5, with unresolved D. The germline CDR1 and CDR2 sequences are LNHDA and SQIVND (reference sequence). Trimming took 4 bases from V and 2 from J, leaving 12 bases between them. This CDR3 has 15 amino acids. CDR3 sequence: CASSTGEGRNQPQHF. In nucleotides, the CDR3 is TGTGCCAGTAGTACGGGAGAGGGCCGCAATCAGCCCCAGCATTTT.

This chain uses TRBV15 with TRBJ2-6; D uncertain. This CDR3 contains 16 residues. Germline assignment: CDR1 LNHNV and CDR2 YYDKDF (reference sequence). V gave up 0 bases and J gave up 2 bases, with 8 bases separating them. This chain's CDR3 is CATSRDRGTGANVLTF. DNA for the CDR3: TGTGCCACCAGCAGAGATCGAGGAACTGGGGCCAACGTCCTGACTTTC.

In its sample, this clone was seen a few times. The CDR3 protein is CATSKKNRNYTF. In DNA form, the CDR3 reads TGTGCCACCAGCAAGAAGAACAGGAACTACACCTTC. The J gene is TRBJ1-2, the V gene TRBV15; tentatively, D is TRBD1 (5 bases). Germline CDR1 LNHNV, CDR2 YYDKDF (reference sequence). V was trimmed by 4 bases and J by 10 bases, leaving 13 bases between them. The CDR3 is 12 residues long.

This chain joins TRBV6-6 and TRBJ1-1; no clear D. This CDR3 has 15 residues. Germline V gene lookup returns CDR1 MNHNY and CDR2 SVGAGI (reference sequence). The ends were cut back, 3 bases at V and 4 bases at J, with 15 bases in the middle. CDR3 DNA: TGTGCCAGCAGTTATTCTCCCCCGACTGTCACTGAAGCTTTCTTT. Protein: CASSYSPPTVTEAFF.

CDR3 amino acids: CASKSGTDYGYTF. The CDR3, as DNA: TGTGCCAGCAAATCCGGGACAGACTATGGCTACACCTTC. The genes are TRBV28 and TRBJ1-2; TRBD1 agrees at 7 bases. Trimming at V came to 7 bases and at J to 3 bases, leaving 5 bases not matched to a gene. Germline V CDR1 and CDR2: MDHEN, SYDVKM. The CDR3 length is 13 residues.

The chain recombines TRBV7-9 with TRBJ2-5, with 8 bases identical to TRBD1. V was pared by 5 bases and J by 11 bases, with 10 bases of the junction left unmatched. Germline-derived CDR1 and CDR2 are SEHNR and FQNEAQ (reference sequence). The CDR3 covers 13 residues. The CDR3 is CASSRDRHIEQYF. For the CDR3, the DNA is TGTGCCAGCAGCCGGGACAGGCACATTGAGCAGTACTTC. Full variable domain (rest looked up from reference TRBV7-9 and TRBJ2-5): DTGVSQNPRHKITKRGQNVTFRCDPISEHNRLYWYRQTLGQGPEFLTYFQNEAQLEKSRLLSDRFSAERPKGSFSTLEIQRTEQGDSAMYLCASSRDRHIEQYFGPGTRLLVL.

The chain employs TRBV5-3 and TRBJ1-1, with D perhaps matching TRBD1 (5 bases). TRBV5-3 is annotated as an ORF whose role is uncertain. Trimming took 3 bases from V and 7 from J, leaving 19 bases between them. CDR3 size: 15 residues. CDR3 sequence: CARSCRDSVSDEAFF. DNA of the CDR3: TGTGCCAGAAGCTGCCGGGACTCCGTTTCCGATGAAGCTTTCTTT.

CDR3 nucleotide sequence: TGCAGCGCCAGAAGGGGTGTAGAAACTGAAGCTTTCTTT. It is translated as CSARRGVETEAFF. V is TRBV29-1 and J is TRBJ1-1, with D perhaps TRBD1 (5 bases). The CDR3 totals 13 residues. The V gene's germline CDR1 is SQVTM and CDR2 ANQGSEA. The ends were cut back, 7 bases at V and 5 bases at J, with 17 bases in the middle.

The chain employs TRBV28 and TRBJ2-4; weak D call: TRBD2 (5 bases). Trimming took 2 bases from V and 1 from J, leaving 6 bases between them. This CDR3 region has 14 residues. Germline V gene sequence: CDR1 MDHEN, CDR2 SYDVKM. The DNA of the CDR3 is TGTGCCAGCAGTTTAACGGGGGCCAAAAACATTCAGTACTTC. Protein sequence: CASSLTGAKNIQYF.

The rearrangement uses TRBV19 and TRBJ2-2, with D perhaps matching TRBD2 (5 bases). Germline CDR1 and CDR2: LNHDA and SQIVND (reference sequence). CDR3 length: 13 residues. Between the trimmed V and J ends, which lost 3 bases and 6 bases, there was a span of 8 bases. CDR3 sequence reads: CASSIAGAGELFF. The DNA for the CDR3 is TGTGCCAGTAGTATCGCGGGCGCCGGGGAGCTGTTTTTT.

The rearrangement uses TRBV6-1 and TRBJ2-4, with 10 bases that match TRBD1. The CDR3 extends over 14 amino acids. J was trimmed by 1 base and V by 8 bases; bases with no gene match: 2. CDR1 and CDR2 from the germline V gene are MNHNS and SASEGT. The DNA for the CDR3 is TGTGCCAGCGGGACAGGGGCCGCCAAAAACATTCAGTACTTC. Translated: CASGTGAAKNIQYF.

The CDR3 loop reads CASSLTSVNTGELFF. DNA of the CDR3: TGTGCCAGCAGTTTAACCAGCGTTAACACCGGGGAGCTGTTTTTT. The chain couples TRBV6-5 to TRBJ2-2, with unresolved D. Trimming removed 4 bases at V and 2 bases at J, with 11 bases between. The CDR3 totals 15 residues. In germline, CDR1 is MNHEY, CDR2 SVGAGI.

This chain joins TRBV29-1 and TRBJ1-2; 7 bases map to TRBD1. Germline V lookup: CDR1 SQVTM, CDR2 ANQGSEA. The CDR3 is 12 residues long. V lost 7 bases, J lost 2 bases, and 4 bases stayed unmatched. The CDR3 loop is CSAVDRNYGYTF. The CDR3 region has the DNA TGCAGCGCTGTGGACAGGAACTATGGCTACACCTTC.

This chain joins TRBV19 and TRBJ1-2, with 7 nucleotides matching TRBD1. The CDR3 sequence is 14 residues long. The J segment lost 5 bases and the V segment lost 6 bases, leaving 9 bases of the junction unmatched. The germline CDR1 and CDR2 sequences are LNHDA and SQIVND (reference sequence). The CDR3 is CASRSDRVLYGYTF. The CDR3 DNA follows: TGTGCCAGTAGATCCGACAGGGTGCTATATGGCTACACCTTC.

This chain connects TRBV7-9 to TRBJ1-5, with D possibly TRBD1 on 6 matching bases. V was trimmed by 6 bases and J by 0 bases, leaving 6 bases between them. There are 13 residues in the CDR3. Germline V CDR1 and CDR2: SEHNR, FQNEAQ (reference sequence). The CDR3 DNA reads as TGTGCCAGCAGGGACAGTAGCAATCAGCCCCAGCATTTT. Its protein is CASRDSSNQPQHF.

J is TRBJ2-5 and V is TRBV7-9; 7 bases are a match to TRBD2. V lost 3 bases and J lost 5; bases outside the gene matches: 9. The CDR3 extends over 15 amino acids. In germline, CDR1 is SEHNR, CDR2 FQNEAQ (reference sequence). CDR3 amino acids: CASSLGGYGRETQYF. The DNA for the CDR3 is TGTGCCAGCAGCTTGGGGGGATACGGGAGGGAGACCCAGTACTTC.

V gene TRBV7-9 combines with J gene TRBJ2-7, with D tentatively TRBD1 (6 bases). The V end was cut by 5 bases, the J end by 6 bases, with 14 bases between. This CDR3 has 13 residues. Germline CDR1 SEHNR, CDR2 FQNEAQ (reference sequence). The CDR3 bases are TGTGCCAGCAGCCCGTCAGCAGGGGTCGAGCAGTACGTC. Its protein is CASSPSAGVEQYV.

This chain links TRBV11-3 with TRBJ2-5; D is ambiguous. The germline V and J ends were trimmed by 2 bases and 1 base, with 8 bases remaining between them. The CDR3 spans 14 residues. CDR1 SGHNT and CDR2 YENEEA come from the germline V gene. CDR3 protein: CASSLYAGQETQYF. CDR3 bases: TGTGCCAGCAGCTTATATGCAGGCCAAGAGACCCAGTACTTC.

The chain combines TRBV9 with TRBJ2-1, with TRBD1 matching 12 bases. Germline CDR1 reads SGDLS; CDR2 reads YYNGEE. V was pared by 3 bases and J by 7 bases, with 5 bases of the junction left unmatched. This CDR3 region has 15 residues. Here the CDR3 DNA reads TGTGCCAGCAGCGCGGGACAGGGGGCTCAGAATGAGCAGTTCTTC. It is translated as CASSAGQGAQNEQFF.